A single sample gave rise to the 22 T cell receptor beta chains below, sequenced in a study of cytomegalovirus exposure and HLA in healthy donors (dated by TCRdb to 2015 to 2018). To prepare the library, the immunoSEQ multiplex PCR assay was applied. Drawn from immuneACCESS, this table holds only the in-frame rearrangements with V and J called that TCRdb kept. Clones are partly lost; checked studies trace under half to an unresolved V gene and leave the rest unexplained. This sample comprises around 260,000 clones, 80% to 95% of them detected only once. The ten largest account for approximately 3% of the sample. The sample consisted of PBMCs. Receptor source: a woman under 40 in good health and CMV-seronegative.

The chain couples TRBV4-3 to TRBJ2-1, with 9 bases matching TRBD2. V dropped 0 bases and J dropped 6; count of bases not matched to a gene: 3. The CDR3 extends over 15 amino acids. Germline V gives CDR1 LGHNA, CDR2 YSLEER. In DNA form, the CDR3 reads TGCGCCAGCAGCCAAGAACCGGGACTAGCCAATGAGCAGTTCTTC. Translated, it gives CASSQEPGLANEQFF.

The chain is built from TRBV29-1 and TRBJ2-7; D is unresolved. Trimming took 4 bases from V and 3 from J, leaving 7 bases between them. The CDR3 runs 11 residues. Looked up from germline, CDR1 is SQVTM and CDR2 is ANQGSEA. The CDR3 spells CSVGQDYEQYF. CDR3 DNA: TGCAGCGTTGGTCAGGACTACGAGCAGTACTTC.

The count of this clone is one. The V gene is TRBV27, the J gene TRBJ1-5; tentative D call: TRBD1 (5 bases). Germline lookup yields CDR1 MNHEY and CDR2 SMNVEV (reference sequence). CDR3 length: 13 residues. V was clipped by 8 bases and J by 6 bases, with 14 bases between them. The CDR3 reads CASAGGVGQPQHF. In DNA form, the CDR3 reads TGTGCCAGCGCGGGGGGGGTAGGTCAGCCCCAGCATTTT.

This chain connects TRBV5-1 to TRBJ2-1; weak D call: TRBD1 (7 bases). V was trimmed by 0 bases and J by 8 bases, leaving 12 bases between them. Germline V CDR1 and CDR2: SGHRS, YFSETQ. The CDR3 extends over 14 amino acids. The CDR3 spells CASSLVQGEDEQFF. CDR3 nucleotide sequence: TGCGCCAGCAGCTTGGTGCAGGGGGAGGATGAGCAGTTCTTC.

This clone was recorded once. The rearrangement joins TRBV6-1 to TRBJ2-1; 8 bases are shared with TRBD2. The V segment lost 7 bases and the J segment 4 bases; nucleotides outside the gene matches: 6. Germline assignment: CDR1 MNHNS and CDR2 SASEGT. The CDR3 is 14 amino acids. In nucleotides, the CDR3 is TGTGCCAGCAACCTTCAGCGGGGGTACAATGAGCAGTTCTTC. This translates into CASNLQRGYNEQFF.

The CDR3: CASSNTGAGELFF. The CDR3 nucleotides are TGTGCCAGCAGCAACACGGGTGCCGGGGAGCTGTTTTTT. V usage is TRBV9 and J usage is TRBJ2-2; D not certain. Germline-derived CDR1 and CDR2 are SGDLS and YYNGEE. The germline V and J ends were trimmed by 4 bases and 6 bases, with 10 bases remaining between them. CDR3 length: 13 residues.

The chain couples TRBV27 to TRBJ2-2, with a possible D match to TRBD1 (6 bases). Germline CDR1 is MNHEY and CDR2 is SMNVEV (reference sequence). V was clipped by 3 bases and J by 1 base, with 12 bases between them. The length of the CDR3 is 16 residues. This chain's CDR3 is CASSLLTGLNTGELFF. The CDR3 DNA sequence: TGTGCCAGCAGTTTGTTGACAGGCCTGAACACCGGGGAGCTGTTTTTT.

The V call is TRBV27, the J call TRBJ1-2, with D unresolved. Per the germline V gene, CDR1 is MNHEY and CDR2 is SMNVEV (reference sequence). V gave up 2 bases and J gave up 8 bases, with 18 bases separating them. This CDR3 region has 15 residues. The CDR3 sequence is CASSLDPGPLSGYTF. The DNA of the CDR3 is TGTGCCAGCAGTTTAGATCCCGGACCTCTATCCGGCTACACCTTC.

This clone was detected only once. The J gene is TRBJ2-3, the V gene TRBV28; D tentatively reads TRBD1 or TRBD2 (5 bases each). Between the trimmed V and J ends, which lost 6 bases and 7 bases, there was a span of 17 bases. CDR3 length: 14 amino acids. From germline, CDR1 is MDHEN and CDR2 SYDVKM. CDR3 DNA: TGTGCCAGCAGGGGGGTCATCATTTCGTATACGCAGTATTTT. This encodes CASRGVIISYTQYF.

The CDR3 DNA follows: TGTGCCAGCAGTTACAGGAGTCATACGGGGACCGGGGAGCTGTTTTTT. Translated, it gives CASSYRSHTGTGELFF. The rearrangement joins TRBV6-5 to TRBJ2-2; possible D gene TRBD2, 5 bases. The CDR3 is 16 amino acids. CDR1 and CDR2 (germline): MNHEY, SVGAGI. The germline V and J ends were trimmed by 2 bases and 5 bases, with 15 bases remaining between them.

V usage is TRBV25-1 and J usage is TRBJ2-6; D is unresolved. This CDR3 spans 15 amino acids. From germline, CDR1 is MGHDK and CDR2 SYGVNS. The V end was cut by 4 bases, the J end by 1 base, with 8 bases between. The CDR3 reads CASSVYKSGANVLTF. For the CDR3, the DNA is TGTGCCAGCAGTGTATATAAGTCTGGGGCCAACGTCCTGACTTTC.

This chain links TRBV19 with TRBJ1-2; 9 bases are shared with TRBD1. J gave up 4 bases and V 4 bases, and 7 bases lay outside the gene matches. Germline CDR1 LNHDA, CDR2 SQIVND (reference sequence). The CDR3 contains 15 residues. For the CDR3, the DNA is TGTGCCAGTAGTAATCCCGGACAGGGGTCCTATGGCTACACCTTC. This gives the protein CASSNPGQGSYGYTF.

This chain uses TRBV11-2 with TRBJ2-3, with 8 bases identical to TRBD1. Germline CDR1 reads SGHAT; CDR2 reads FQNNGV. V was pared by 5 bases and J by 8 bases, with 18 bases of the junction left unmatched. The CDR3 is 17 amino acids. DNA of the CDR3: TGTGCCAGCAGCCCCGGACAGGGAACGTTGGGATTAGGTACGCAGTATTTT. It specifies CASSPGQGTLGLGTQYF.

This rearrangement joins TRBV7-2 to TRBJ2-4; D not certain. CDR3 size: 16 residues. The germline V gene encodes CDR1 SGHTA and CDR2 FQGNSA. V lost 5 bases to trimming and J lost 0 bases, with 14 bases between them. Here the CDR3 DNA reads TGTGCCAGCAGCCCGGCGCATGGCCTAGCCAAAAACATTCAGTACTTC. As protein: CASSPAHGLAKNIQYF.

The J gene is TRBJ1-1, the V gene TRBV7-2, with a possible D match to TRBD1 (6 bases). Germline V gives CDR1 SGHTA, CDR2 FQGNSA. The CDR3 is 16 amino acids. V lost 4 bases to trimming and J lost 1 base, with 16 bases between them. DNA of the CDR3: TGTGCCAGCAGCTCCCATGGGTACAGGGAGAACACTGAAGCTTTCTTT. It codes for CASSSHGYRENTEAFF.

The chain recombines TRBV11-2 with TRBJ2-7, with D uncertain. This CDR3 contains 15 residues. The V and J ends lost 7 bases and 0 bases respectively, with 16 bases between them. Germline-derived CDR1 and CDR2 are SGHAT and FQNNGV. The CDR3 is CASNQNGLSSYEQYF. The CDR3 DNA is TGTGCCAGCAACCAAAACGGGCTAAGCTCCTACGAGCAGTACTTC.

V gene TRBV6-5 combines with J gene TRBJ2-7; D gene unclear. This CDR3 contains 15 residues. The germline V gene has CDR1 MNHEY and CDR2 SVGAGI. Deletions cut 2 bases from V and 0 bases from J, with 11 bases between. The DNA for the CDR3 is TGTGCCAGCAGTTACGCCGCAGGCACCTCCTACGAGCAGTACTTC. This sequence encodes CASSYAAGTSYEQYF.

Points on this clone: The identical CDR3 is also encoded by other nucleotide sequences in the sample. The V gene is TRBV27, the J gene TRBJ2-1, with D hard to call. V was trimmed by 2 bases and J by 2 bases, leaving 7 bases between them. The CDR3 covers 14 residues. Germline assignment: CDR1 MNHEY and CDR2 SMNVEV (reference sequence). The CDR3 sequence is CASSLAGAYNEQFF. CDR3 DNA sequence: TGTGCCAGCAGTTTAGCCGGAGCCTACAATGAGCAGTTCTTC.

This clone has just one count. The genes are TRBV7-2 and TRBJ2-7; 8 bases match TRBD2. V dropped 5 bases and J dropped 4; count of bases not matched to a gene: 10. CDR1 and CDR2 (germline): SGHTA, FQGNSA. The CDR3 length is 15 residues. The CDR3 loop is CASSRYSGTRYEQYF. The CDR3 DNA follows: TGTGCCAGCAGCCGATATAGCGGGACTCGTTACGAGCAGTACTTC.

This clone was observed once. This chain links TRBV6-1 with TRBJ2-3; TRBD1 matches 10 bases. The V and J ends lost 4 bases and 4 bases, in that order; junction bases with no gene match: 5. Germline lookup yields CDR1 MNHNS and CDR2 SASEGT. This CDR3 has 15 residues. CDR3 bases: TGTGCCAGCAGTGGACAGGGGGCGATGGCAGATACGCAGTATTTT. It encodes CASSGQGAMADTQYF.

The J gene is TRBJ2-7, the V gene TRBV9, with D unresolved. V was pared by 0 bases and J by 4 bases, with 14 bases between. The CDR3 extends over 15 amino acids. Germline V CDR1 and CDR2: SGDLS, YYNGEE. CDR3 in DNA: TGTGCCAGCAGCGTAGGGTCAGGCGTGGGATACGAGCAGTACTTC. Its translation is CASSVGSGVGYEQYF.

This chain joins TRBV4-1 and TRBJ2-1; D perhaps matches TRBD1 (5 bases). Trimming pared 0 bases from V and 10 bases from J, leaving 7 bases between. Per the germline V gene, CDR1 is MGHRA and CDR2 is YSYEKL. This CDR3 spans 12 amino acids. As DNA, the CDR3 is TGCGCCAGCAGCCAAGATCGGACAGAGCAGTTCTTC. Protein sequence: CASSQDRTEQFF.